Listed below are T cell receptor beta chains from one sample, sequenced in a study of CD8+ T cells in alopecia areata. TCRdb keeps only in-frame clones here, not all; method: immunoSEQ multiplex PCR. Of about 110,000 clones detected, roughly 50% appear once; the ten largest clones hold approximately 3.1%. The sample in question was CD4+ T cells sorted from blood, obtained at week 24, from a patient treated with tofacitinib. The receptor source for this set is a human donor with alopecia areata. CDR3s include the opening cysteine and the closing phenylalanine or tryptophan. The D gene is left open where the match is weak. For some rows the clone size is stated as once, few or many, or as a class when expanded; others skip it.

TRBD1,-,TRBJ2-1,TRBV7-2,CASSLAFTGVYNEQFF
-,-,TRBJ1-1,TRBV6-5,CASSYSASMNTEAFF
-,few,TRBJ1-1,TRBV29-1,CSVEEGIGLEAFF
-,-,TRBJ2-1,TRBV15,CATSRDRVAAIYNEQFF
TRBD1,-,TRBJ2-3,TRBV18,CASSHLMTGGETDTQYF
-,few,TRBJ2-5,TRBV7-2,CASSSYNQETQYF
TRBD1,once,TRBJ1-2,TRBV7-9,CASSAGGQNYGYTF
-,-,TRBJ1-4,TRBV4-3,CASSHTPAGGEKLFF
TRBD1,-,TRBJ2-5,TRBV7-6,CASSWDRQETQYF
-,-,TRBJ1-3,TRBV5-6,CASSLDSGGGNTIYF
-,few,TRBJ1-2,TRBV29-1,CSVDGAVYGYTF
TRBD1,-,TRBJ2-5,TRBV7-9,CASSFTGEETQYF
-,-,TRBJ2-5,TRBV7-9,CAGSGQETQYF
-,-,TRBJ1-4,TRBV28,CASSPGDREKLFF
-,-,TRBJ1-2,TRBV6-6,CASSSRQVGGYTF
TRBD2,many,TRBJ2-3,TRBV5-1,CASSPSRTSGGTDTQYF
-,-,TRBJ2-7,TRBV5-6,CASSRTGSAQSYEQYF
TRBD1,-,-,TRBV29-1,CSVRTGGSQGEQYF
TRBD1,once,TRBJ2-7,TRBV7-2,CASSLWGQTVYEQYF
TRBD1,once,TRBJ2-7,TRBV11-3,CASSGIGTGRHEQYF
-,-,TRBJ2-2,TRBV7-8,CASSLVTAGTFGTGELFF
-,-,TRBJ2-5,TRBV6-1,CASSEGNLWSKTQYF
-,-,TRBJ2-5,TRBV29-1,CSAGQQLQETQYF
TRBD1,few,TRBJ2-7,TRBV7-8,CASNKQGSGYEQYF
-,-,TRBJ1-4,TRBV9,CASSVGTLSNEKLFF
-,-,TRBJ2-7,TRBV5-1,CASSLEPQGTREQYF
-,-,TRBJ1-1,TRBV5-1,CASSLDSTSTEAFF
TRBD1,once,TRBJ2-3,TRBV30,CAWNLGQGAGDTQYF
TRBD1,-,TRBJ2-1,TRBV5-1,CASSKPGGHEQFF
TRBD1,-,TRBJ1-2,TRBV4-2,CASSQDGQGDGYTF
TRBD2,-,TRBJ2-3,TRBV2,CASGREFTDPQYF
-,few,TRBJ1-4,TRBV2,CASSEGVGEKLFF
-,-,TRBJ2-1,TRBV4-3,CASSQARGDEQFF
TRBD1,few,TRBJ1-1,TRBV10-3,CAISERGQLNTEAFF
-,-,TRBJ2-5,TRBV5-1,CASSSQGFGETQYF
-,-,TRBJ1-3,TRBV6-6,CASSYSRDHSGNTIYF
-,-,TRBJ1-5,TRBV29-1,CSVGGSNQPQHF
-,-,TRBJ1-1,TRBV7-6,CASSLAGAYTEAFF
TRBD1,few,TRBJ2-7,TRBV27,CASSTTGIGDEQYF
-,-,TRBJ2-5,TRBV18,CASSPTRGQETQYF
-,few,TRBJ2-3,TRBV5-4,CASSQRQDTQYF
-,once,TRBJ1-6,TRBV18,CASSARQMSNSPLHF
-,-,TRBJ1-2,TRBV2,CASSLGQYGYTF
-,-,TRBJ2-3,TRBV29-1,CSVEVPGDTQYF
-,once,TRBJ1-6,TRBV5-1,CASSTDTDGYNSPLHF
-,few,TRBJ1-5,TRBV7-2,CASSSRQGNQPQHF